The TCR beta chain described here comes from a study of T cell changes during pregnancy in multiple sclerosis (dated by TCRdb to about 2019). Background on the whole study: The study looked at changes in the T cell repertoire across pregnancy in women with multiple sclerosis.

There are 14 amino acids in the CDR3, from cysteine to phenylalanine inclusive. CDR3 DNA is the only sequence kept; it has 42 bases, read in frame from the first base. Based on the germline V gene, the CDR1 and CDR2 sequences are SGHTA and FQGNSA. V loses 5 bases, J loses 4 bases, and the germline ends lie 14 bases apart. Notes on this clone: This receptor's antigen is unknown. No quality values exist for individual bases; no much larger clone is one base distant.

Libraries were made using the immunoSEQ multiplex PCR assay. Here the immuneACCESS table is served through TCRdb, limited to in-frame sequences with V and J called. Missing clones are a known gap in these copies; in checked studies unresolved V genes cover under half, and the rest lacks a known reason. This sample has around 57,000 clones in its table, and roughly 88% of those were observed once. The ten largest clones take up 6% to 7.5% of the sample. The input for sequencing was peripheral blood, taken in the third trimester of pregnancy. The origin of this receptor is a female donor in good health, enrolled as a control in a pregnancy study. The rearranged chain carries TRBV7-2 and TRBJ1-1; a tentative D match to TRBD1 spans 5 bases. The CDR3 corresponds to CASSALWGPTEAFF. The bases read TGTGCCAGCAGCGCCCTCTGGGGCCCCACTGAAGCTTTCTTT.